A single sample is the source of the 10 T cell receptor beta chains below, sequenced in a study of OX40 agonist ivuxolimab in advanced cancers. Sequenced by immunoSEQ multiplex PCR; TCRdb stores in-frame clones only, minus some. The table has about 66,000 clones, about 86% seen once. The sequences come from CD4+ or CD8+ T cells sorted from blood, collected in a trial of the OX40 agonist ivuxolimab. Receptors were obtained from an adult with an advanced solid tumor such as melanoma, head and neck, liver or kidney cancer.

The rearrangement uses TRBV4-2 and TRBJ1-2, with 7 bases identical to TRBD1. The CDR3 runs to 14 residues. Germline values: CDR1 LGHNA, CDR2 YNFKEQ. The V gene end was trimmed by 0 bases and the J gene end by 5 bases; junction bases not matched to a gene: 3. This CDR3 is CASSQDGTEYGYTF. CDR3 nucleotides: TGTGCCAGCAGCCAAGACGGGACAGAATATGGCTACACCTTC.

This chain connects TRBV14 to TRBJ1-1; 8 nucleotides align to TRBD1. Trimming cost V 3 bases and J 3 bases; bases outside gene matches: 6. From germline, CDR1 is SGHDN and CDR2 FVKESK. This CDR3 is 15 amino acids long. CDR3 sequence (DNA): TGTGCCAGCAGCCAGAGGACAGGGCTAGACACTGAAGCTTTCTTT. Translated: CASSQRTGLDTEAFF.

The rearrangement joins TRBV7-3 to TRBJ1-1; a weak D match, TRBD1 (5 bases). V shed 3 bases and J shed 2 bases, with 10 bases lying between them. Germline V gives CDR1 SGHTA, CDR2 FQGTGA. This CDR3 contains 14 residues. The chain's CDR3 is CASSLGTANTEAFF. The CDR3 nucleotides read TGTGCCAGCAGCTTGGGGACCGCTAACACTGAAGCTTTCTTT.

This sequence joins TRBV18 and TRBJ1-1; 7 bases are shared with TRBD1. V dropped 5 bases and J dropped 1; count of bases not matched to a gene: 7. This CDR3 is 15 amino acids long. Germline CDR1 is KGHSH and CDR2 is LQKENI. CDR3 protein: CASSERQGSNTEAFF. For the CDR3, the DNA is TGTGCCAGCTCAGAAAGACAGGGATCGAACACTGAAGCTTTCTTT.

The CDR3 nucleotides are TGTGCCAGCAGTGAGGGGGGCGCTGGGAGCAATCAGCCCCAGCATTTT. It codes for CASSEGGAGSNQPQHF. The chain couples TRBV5-4 to TRBJ1-5; a weak D match, TRBD1 (6 bases). The CDR3 totals 16 residues. Germline loops: CDR1 SGHNT, CDR2 YYREEE (reference sequence). Trimming took off 5 bases at V and 1 base at J, with 16 bases between the two ends.

This chain uses TRBV4-1 with TRBJ1-1, with D possibly TRBD1 on 6 matching bases. CDR1 is MGHRA and CDR2 is YSYEKL in the germline V gene. With 4 bases removed from V and 5 bases from J, the gap between germline ends came to 17 bases. The CDR3 extends over 15 amino acids. CDR3 sequence reads: CASSRLGQGGTEAFF. The CDR3 coding sequence is TGCGCCAGCAGCCGCCTCGGCCAAGGGGGTACTGAAGCTTTCTTT.

The rearrangement links TRBV7-2 to TRBJ1-1, with 7 bases lining up with TRBD1. After removal of 1 base from V and 4 bases from J, the junction contained 6 bases not matched to a gene. The CDR3 is 15 amino acids. Germline-derived CDR1 and CDR2 are SGHTA and FQGNSA. Here the CDR3 DNA reads TGTGCCAGCAGCTTAGAGGGGGCGCAGGGCACTGAAGCTTTCTTT. It translates to CASSLEGAQGTEAFF.

Regarding this clone: The junction does not match germline at one end; this may be a read error. The rearrangement joins TRBV11-3 to TRBJ2-5; TRBD1 matches at 9 bases. Looked up from germline, CDR1 is SGHNT and CDR2 is YENEEA. This CDR3 has 16 residues. CDR3 sequence reads: CASSQAWGTGTETQYF. The CDR3 DNA follows: TGCGCCAGCAGCCAAGCATGGGGGACAGGGACAGAGACCCAGTACTTC. The full variable domain, its missing parts supplied by reference TRBV11-3 and TRBJ2-5, is EAGVVQSPRYKIIEKKQPVAFWCNPISGHNTLYWYLQNLGQGPELLIRYENEEAVDDSQLPKDRFSAERLKGVDSTLKIQPAELGDSAVYLCASSQAWGTGTETQYFGPGTRLLVL.

The chain couples TRBV7-2 to TRBJ1-5; weak D call: TRBD1 (5 bases). This CDR3 has 13 amino acids. Germline CDR1 and CDR2: SGHTA and FQGNSA. V shed 5 bases and J shed 6 bases, with 11 bases lying between them. The CDR3 spells CASSDPGGQPQHF. CDR3 in DNA: TGTGCCAGCAGCGACCCTGGGGGTCAGCCCCAGCATTTT.

The chain couples TRBV7-2 to TRBJ2-7; D is unresolved. Germline V lookup: CDR1 SGHTA, CDR2 FQGNSA. The CDR3 is 13 residues long. The V gene lost 4 bases and the J gene lost 7 bases, with 14 bases spanning the gap. In nucleotides, the CDR3 is TGTGCCAGCAGCTCATATAGGGTATGGGAGCAGTACTTC. It encodes CASSSYRVWEQYF.